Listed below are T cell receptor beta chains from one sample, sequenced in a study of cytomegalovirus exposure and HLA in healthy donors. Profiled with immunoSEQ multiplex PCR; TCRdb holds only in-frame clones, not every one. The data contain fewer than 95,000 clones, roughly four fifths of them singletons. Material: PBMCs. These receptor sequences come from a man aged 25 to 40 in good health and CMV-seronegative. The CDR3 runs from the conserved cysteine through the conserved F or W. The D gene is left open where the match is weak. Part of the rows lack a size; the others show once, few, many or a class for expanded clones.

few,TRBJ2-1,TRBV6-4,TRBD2,CASSEAGEGHNEQFF,TGTGCCAGCAGTGAGGCGGGAGAGGGGCACAATGAGCAGTTCTTC
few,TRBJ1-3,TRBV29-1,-,CSVRTAGNTIYF,TGCAGCGTTAGGACAGCTGGAAACACCATATATTTT
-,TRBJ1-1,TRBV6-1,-,CASRAGGAGVTFF,TGTGCCAGCAGGGCGGGGGGGGCGGGGGTGACTTTCTTT
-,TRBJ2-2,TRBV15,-,CATSRDGRGNTGELFF,TGTGCCACCAGCAGAGATGGCAGGGGAAACACCGGGGAGCTGTTTTTT
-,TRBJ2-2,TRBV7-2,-,CASSLPLGWPGELFF,TGTGCCAGCAGCCTACCCCTGGGCTGGCCCGGGGAGCTGTTTTTT
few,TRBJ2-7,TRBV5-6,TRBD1,CASSYGTGLSYEQYF,TGTGCCAGCAGTTACGGGACAGGTCTATCCTACGAGCAGTACTTC
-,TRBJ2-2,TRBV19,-,CASSTTSTGELFF,TGTGCCAGTAGCACGACTTCCACCGGGGAGCTGTTTTTT
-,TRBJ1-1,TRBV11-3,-,CASSFQGRDTEAFF,TGTGCCAGCAGCTTCCAGGGGAGGGACACTGAAGCTTTCTTT
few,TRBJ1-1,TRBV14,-,CASSQARMNTEAFF,TGTGCCAGCAGCCAGGCCAGAATGAACACTGAAGCTTTCTTT
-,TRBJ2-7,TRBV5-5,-,CASSTGVGHPYEQYF,TGTGCCAGCAGCACGGGGGTCGGCCACCCATACGAGCAGTACTTC
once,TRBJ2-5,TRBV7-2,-,CASSLDMRETQYF,TGTGCCAGCAGCTTAGATATGAGGGAGACCCAGTACTTC
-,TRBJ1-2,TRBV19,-,CASATAPPHRYGYTF,TGTGCCAGTGCAACTGCCCCTCCTCACAGGTACGGCTACACCTTC
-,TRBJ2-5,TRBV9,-,CASSVAGGQETQYF,TGTGCCAGCAGCGTAGCAGGAGGCCAAGAGACCCAGTACTTC
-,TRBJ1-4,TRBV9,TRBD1,CASSPQTGIEKLFF,TGTGCCAGCAGCCCGCAGACAGGGATCGAAAAACTGTTTTTT
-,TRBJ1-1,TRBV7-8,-,CASSLVAETQAFF,TGTGCCAGCAGCTTAGTTGCGGAGACTCAAGCTTTCTTT
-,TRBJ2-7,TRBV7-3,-,CASSRTASYEQYF,TGTGCCAGCAGCCGGACAGCCTCCTACGAGCAGTACTTC
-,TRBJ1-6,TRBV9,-,CASSVELYTNSPLHF,TGTGCCAGCAGCGTAGAATTGTACACGAATTCACCCCTCCACTTT